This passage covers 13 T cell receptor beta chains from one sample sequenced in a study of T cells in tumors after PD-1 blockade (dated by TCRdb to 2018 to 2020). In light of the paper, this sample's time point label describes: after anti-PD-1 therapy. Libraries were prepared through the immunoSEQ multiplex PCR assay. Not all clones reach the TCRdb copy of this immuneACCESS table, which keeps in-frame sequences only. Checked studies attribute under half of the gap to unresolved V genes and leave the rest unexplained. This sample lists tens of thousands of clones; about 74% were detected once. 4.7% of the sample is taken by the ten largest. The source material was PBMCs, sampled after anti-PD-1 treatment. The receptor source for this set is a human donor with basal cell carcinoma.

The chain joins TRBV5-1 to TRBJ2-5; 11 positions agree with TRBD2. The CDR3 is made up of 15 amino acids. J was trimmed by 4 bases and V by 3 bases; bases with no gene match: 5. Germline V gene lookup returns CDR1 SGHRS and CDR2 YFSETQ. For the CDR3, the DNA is TGCGCCAGCAGCTCGGGACTAGCGGTCGGAGAGACCCAGTACTTC. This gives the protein CASSSGLAVGETQYF.

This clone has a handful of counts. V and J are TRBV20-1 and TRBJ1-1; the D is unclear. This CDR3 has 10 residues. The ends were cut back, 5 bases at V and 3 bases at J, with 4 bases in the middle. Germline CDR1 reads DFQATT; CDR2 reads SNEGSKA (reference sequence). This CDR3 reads CSAEDTEAFF. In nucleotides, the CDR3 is TGCAGTGCTGAGGACACTGAAGCTTTCTTT.

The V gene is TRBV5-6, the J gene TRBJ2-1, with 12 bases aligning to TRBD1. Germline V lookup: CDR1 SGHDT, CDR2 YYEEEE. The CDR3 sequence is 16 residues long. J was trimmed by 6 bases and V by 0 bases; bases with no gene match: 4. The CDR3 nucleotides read TGTGCCAGCAGCTTGGGCCCGGGACAGGGGGCCAATGAGCAGTTCTTC. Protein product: CASSLGPGQGANEQFF.

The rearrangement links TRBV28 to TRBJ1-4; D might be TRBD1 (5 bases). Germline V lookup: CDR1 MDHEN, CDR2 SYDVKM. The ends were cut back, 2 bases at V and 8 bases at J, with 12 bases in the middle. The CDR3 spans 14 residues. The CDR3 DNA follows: TGTGCCAGCAGTTTACCGGGGGGTAGGGAAAAACTGTTTTTT. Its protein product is CASSLPGGREKLFF. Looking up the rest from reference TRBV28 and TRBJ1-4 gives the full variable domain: DVKVTQSSRYLVKRTGEKVFLECVQDMDHENMFWYRQDPGLGLRLIYFSYDVKMKEKGDIPEGYSVSREKKERFSLILESASTNQTSMYLCASSLPGGREKLFFGSGTQLSVL.

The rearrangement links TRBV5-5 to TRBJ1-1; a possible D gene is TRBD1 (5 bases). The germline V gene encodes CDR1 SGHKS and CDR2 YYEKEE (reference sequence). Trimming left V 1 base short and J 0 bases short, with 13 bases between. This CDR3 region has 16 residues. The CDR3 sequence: CASSLKGALLNTEAFF. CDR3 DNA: TGTGCCAGCAGCTTGAAAGGGGCCCTTTTGAACACTGAAGCTTTCTTT.

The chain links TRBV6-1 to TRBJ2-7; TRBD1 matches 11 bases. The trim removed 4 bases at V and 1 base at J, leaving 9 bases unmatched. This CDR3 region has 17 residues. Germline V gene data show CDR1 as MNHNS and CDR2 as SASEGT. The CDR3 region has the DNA TGTGCCAGCAGTGTGTCGGGACAGGGGGTTAGATCCTACGAGCAGTACTTC. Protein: CASSVSGQGVRSYEQYF.

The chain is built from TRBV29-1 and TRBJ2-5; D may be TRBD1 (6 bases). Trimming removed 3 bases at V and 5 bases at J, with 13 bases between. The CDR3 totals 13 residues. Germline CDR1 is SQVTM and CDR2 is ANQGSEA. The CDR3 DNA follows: TGCAGCGTTGATGGGCAGGGGAGCGAGACCCAGTACTTC. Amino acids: CSVDGQGSETQYF.

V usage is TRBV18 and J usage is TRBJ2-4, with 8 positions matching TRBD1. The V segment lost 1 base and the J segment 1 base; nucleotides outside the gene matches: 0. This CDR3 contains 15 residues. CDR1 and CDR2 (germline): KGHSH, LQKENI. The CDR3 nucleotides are TGTGCCAGCTCACCACGACAGGGGGCCAAAAACATTCAGTACTTC. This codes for CASSPRQGAKNIQYF.

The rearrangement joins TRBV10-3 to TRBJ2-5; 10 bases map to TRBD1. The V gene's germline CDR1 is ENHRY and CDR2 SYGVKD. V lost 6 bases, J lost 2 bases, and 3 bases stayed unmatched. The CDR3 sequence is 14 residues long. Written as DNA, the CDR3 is TGTGCCATCAGGGGGACAGGGGAGCAAGAGACCCAGTACTTC. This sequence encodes CAIRGTGEQETQYF.

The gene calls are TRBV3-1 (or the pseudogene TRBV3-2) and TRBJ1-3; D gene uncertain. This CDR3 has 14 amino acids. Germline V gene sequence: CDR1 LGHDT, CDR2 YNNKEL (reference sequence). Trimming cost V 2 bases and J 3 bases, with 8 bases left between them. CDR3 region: CASSQTTRGNTIYF. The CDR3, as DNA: TGTGCCAGCAGCCAAACGACTCGTGGAAACACCATATATTTT.

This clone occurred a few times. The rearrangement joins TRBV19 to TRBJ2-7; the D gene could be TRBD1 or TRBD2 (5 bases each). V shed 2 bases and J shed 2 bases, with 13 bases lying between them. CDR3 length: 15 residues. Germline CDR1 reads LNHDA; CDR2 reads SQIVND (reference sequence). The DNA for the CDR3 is TGTGCCAGTAGTATATCCGGTGTGGGGGCCTACGAGCAGTACTTC. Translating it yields CASSISGVGAYEQYF.

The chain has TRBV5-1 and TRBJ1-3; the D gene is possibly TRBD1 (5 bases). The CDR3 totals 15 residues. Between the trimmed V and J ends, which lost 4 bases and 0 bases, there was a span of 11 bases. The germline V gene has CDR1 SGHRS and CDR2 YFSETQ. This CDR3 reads CASSPLQASGNTIYF. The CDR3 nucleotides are TGCGCCAGCAGCCCGTTACAGGCCTCTGGAAACACCATATATTTT.

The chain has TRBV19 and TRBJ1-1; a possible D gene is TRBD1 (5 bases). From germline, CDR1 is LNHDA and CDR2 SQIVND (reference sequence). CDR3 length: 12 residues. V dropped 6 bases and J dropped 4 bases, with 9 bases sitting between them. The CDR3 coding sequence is TGTGCCAGTAGGGGGGGGGTCACTGAAGCTTTCTTT. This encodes CASRGGVTEAFF.